The entry below gives a single TCR beta chain sequence along with its context. The method was immunoSEQ multiplex PCR; TCRdb's version includes in-frame clones alone and lacks a portion of them. This table holds 80,000 to 100,000 clones, about four fifths found once. The entry originates in a study of PD-L1 blockade in urothelial cancer. Study-level information: Male patients with bladder-origin urothelial cancer numbered about 85% of the 29. Median blood clonality was about 0.081, with under 100,000 unique TCRs.

The clonotype comes from an older man with urothelial cancer. The specimen was PBMCs, collected around atezolizumab (anti-PD-L1) treatment.

The DNA of the CDR3 is TGTGCCAGCGCCCGACTCGGGGGGGTTCAAGAGACCCAGTACTTC. This sequence encodes CASARLGGVQETQYF. The genes are TRBV6-1 and TRBJ2-5, with TRBD2 matching over 8 bases. There are 15 residues in the CDR3. After removal of 8 bases from V and 2 bases from J, the junction contained 10 bases not matched to a gene. Germline V gene sequence: CDR1 MNHNS, CDR2 SASEGT.